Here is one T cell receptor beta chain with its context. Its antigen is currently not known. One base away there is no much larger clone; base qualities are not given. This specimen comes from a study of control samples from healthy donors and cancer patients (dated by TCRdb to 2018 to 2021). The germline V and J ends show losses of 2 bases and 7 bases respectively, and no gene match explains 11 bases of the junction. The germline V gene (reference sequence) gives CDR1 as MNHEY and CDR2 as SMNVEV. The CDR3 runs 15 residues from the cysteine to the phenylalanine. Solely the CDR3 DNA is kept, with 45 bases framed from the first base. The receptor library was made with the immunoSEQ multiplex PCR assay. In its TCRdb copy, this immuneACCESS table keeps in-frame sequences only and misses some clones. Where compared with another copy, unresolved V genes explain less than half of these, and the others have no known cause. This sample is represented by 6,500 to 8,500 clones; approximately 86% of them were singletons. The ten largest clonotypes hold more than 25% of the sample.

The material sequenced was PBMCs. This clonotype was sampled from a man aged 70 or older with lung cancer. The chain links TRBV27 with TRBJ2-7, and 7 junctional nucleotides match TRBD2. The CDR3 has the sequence CASSLKASGSREQYF. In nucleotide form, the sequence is TGTGCCAGCAGTTTAAAGGCTAGCGGCAGCCGGGAGCAGTACTTC.